These T cell receptor beta chains were read from a single sample in a study of spatial heterogeneity in lung cancer. TCRdb re-derived calls from the 5' RACE reads in MiXCR, one entry per CDR3 protein. This sample has more than 85,000 distinct CDR3 sequences; roughly 10% occur once, and the top ten carry 6.9%. This material consisted of PBMCs, taken at surgery. All receptors come from a male donor with early-stage non-small cell lung cancer. The CDR3 runs from the conserved cysteine through the conserved F or W. A D gene is named only where the DNA matches it firmly. Clone size is stated in some rows and not others, as once, few, many or a class when expanded.

clone size: NA; J gene: TRBJ2-3; V gene: TRBV6-2/TRBV6-3; D gene: NA; CDR3 protein: CASSYWRGRDTQYF; CDR3 DNA: TGTGCCAGCAGTTACTGGAGGGGGCGCGATACGCAGTATTTT
clone size: NA; J gene: TRBJ1-2; V gene: TRBV5-1; D gene: TRBD1; CDR3 protein: CASSPRGQYGYTF; CDR3 DNA: TGCGCCAGCAGCCCCAGGGGACAGTATGGCTACACCTTC
clone size: NA; J gene: TRBJ2-7; V gene: TRBV21-1; D gene: NA; CDR3 protein: CASRPQGAPYEQYF; CDR3 DNA: TGTGCCAGCAGGCCGCAGGGGGCCCCCTACGAGCAGTACTTC
clone size: NA; J gene: TRBJ2-3; V gene: TRBV2; D gene: NA; CDR3 protein: CASNSAGTDTQYF; CDR3 DNA: TGTGCCAGCAATTCGGCGGGTACGGATACGCAGTATTTT
clone size: few; J gene: TRBJ2-2; V gene: TRBV11-3; D gene: NA; CDR3 protein: CASSLTLTSGELFF; CDR3 DNA: TGTGCCAGCAGCTTAACCCTAACAAGCGGGGAGCTGTTTTTT
clone size: few; J gene: TRBJ2-3; V gene: TRBV2; D gene: TRBD2; CDR3 protein: CASSVGAGATDTQYF; CDR3 DNA: TGTGCCAGCAGTGTGGGAGCGGGAGCCACAGATACGCAGTATTTT
clone size: NA; J gene: TRBJ2-3; V gene: TRBV4-3; D gene: TRBD2; CDR3 protein: CASSQARPGLAGATSTDTQYF; CDR3 DNA: TGCGCCAGCAGCCAAGCCCGACCGGGACTAGCGGGGGCGACAAGCACAGATACGCAGTATTTT
clone size: many; J gene: TRBJ2-1; V gene: TRBV29-1; D gene: NA; CDR3 protein: CSVSWVSAYNEQFF; CDR3 DNA: TGCAGCGTCAGTTGGGTCTCTGCCTACAATGAGCAGTTCTTC
clone size: NA; J gene: TRBJ2-2; V gene: TRBV25-1; D gene: NA; CDR3 protein: CASSPQTAITGELFF; CDR3 DNA: TGTGCCAGCAGTCCACAAACAGCGATCACCGGGGAGCTGTTTTTT
clone size: few; J gene: TRBJ2-3; V gene: TRBV10-3; D gene: TRBD2; CDR3 protein: CAISEGGLAADTQYF; CDR3 DNA: TGTGCCATCAGTGAGGGGGGACTAGCAGCAGATACGCAGTATTTT
clone size: NA; J gene: TRBJ2-7; V gene: TRBV2; D gene: NA; CDR3 protein: CASRDYLYEQYF; CDR3 DNA: TGTGCCAGCAGGGACTATCTCTACGAGCAGTACTTC
clone size: few; J gene: TRBJ2-3; V gene: TRBV24-1; D gene: NA; CDR3 protein: CATSAGDTQYF; CDR3 DNA: TGTGCCACCAGTGCGGGAGATACGCAGTATTTT
clone size: NA; J gene: TRBJ2-7; V gene: TRBV25-1; D gene: TRBD2; CDR3 protein: CASSAHLAGGNEQYF; CDR3 DNA: TGTGCCAGCAGTGCCCATCTAGCGGGGGGGAACGAGCAGTACTTC
clone size: many; J gene: TRBJ2-7; V gene: TRBV6-1; D gene: NA; CDR3 protein: CASSEGWGGPREQYF; CDR3 DNA: TGTGCCAGCAGTGAAGGATGGGGGGGGCCGAGAGAGCAGTACTTC
clone size: few; J gene: TRBJ2-2; V gene: TRBV24-1; D gene: TRBD2; CDR3 protein: CATSDLPRGGSGELFF; CDR3 DNA: TGTGCCACCAGTGATCTACCTCGAGGCGGGAGCGGGGAGCTGTTTTTT
clone size: few; J gene: TRBJ2-3; V gene: TRBV7-8; D gene: NA; CDR3 protein: CASSLMGAGDTQYF; CDR3 DNA: TGTGCCAGCAGCTTAATGGGCGCCGGAGATACGCAGTATTTT
clone size: few; J gene: TRBJ2-5; V gene: TRBV24-1; D gene: NA; CDR3 protein: CATSDTRTGETQYF; CDR3 DNA: TGTGCCACCAGTGATACCCGGACCGGTGAGACCCAGTACTTC
clone size: NA; J gene: TRBJ2-2; V gene: TRBV5-4; D gene: NA; CDR3 protein: CASSLDSTGELFF; CDR3 DNA: TGTGCCAGCAGCTTGGACTCAACCGGGGAGCTGTTTTTT
clone size: NA; J gene: TRBJ1-3; V gene: TRBV29-1; D gene: NA; CDR3 protein: CSAENGNTIYF; CDR3 DNA: TGCAGCGCAGAAAATGGAAACACCATATATTTT
clone size: few; J gene: TRBJ2-7; V gene: TRBV28; D gene: NA; CDR3 protein: CASSGYSYEQYF; CDR3 DNA: TGTGCCAGCAGTGGCTACTCCTACGAGCAGTACTTC